This TCR beta chain stems from a study of T-cell reconstitution after alpha-beta-depleted transplantation in children. Unique molecular identifiers were used in preparing the TCRbeta library. Via MiXCR, TCRdb re-called the PCR reads, giving one row per CDR3 protein. The sample yields a few hundred thousand distinct CDR3 sequences, 10% to 15% seen once. Trimming took off 5 bases at V and 0 bases at J, with 17 bases between the two ends. CDR3 length equals 17 residues. CDR1 and CDR2 (germline): MDHEN, SYDVKM. This receptor was taken from a male patient under 18 who had a stem cell transplant for acute myeloid leukemia, so the T cells may come from the graft donor. This rearrangement joins TRBV28 to TRBJ1-5; tentatively, D is TRBD1 (5 bases). Sequenced material: PBMCs, mostly from graft donor cells, taken 360 days after TCRalphabeta/CD19-depleted stem cell transplant. Here the CDR3 DNA reads TGTGCCAGCAGTCTCGCCTTCGGGACGGCTAGCAATCAGCCCCAGCATTTT. It is translated as CASSLAFGTASNQPQHF.